Listed below are T cell receptor beta chains from one sample, sequenced in a study of blood T cell repertoires in COVID-19. Produced via immunoSEQ multiplex PCR; TCRdb's table is partial and in-frame only. The sample lists about 100,000 clones; 65% to 90% were seen once. Source material: peripheral blood. The origin of the receptors is a man aged 55 to 70 with acute or convalescent COVID-19. CDR3s include the opening cysteine and the closing phenylalanine or tryptophan. Each record gives: CDR3 DNA, CDR3 protein, J gene, V gene, clone size, D gene. The D gene is left open where the match is weak. Clone size is not always given. Where it is, it says once, few, many or a class for expanded clones.

cdr3_nt: TGTGCCATTACTGGGGGCCGGAACTATGGCTACACCTTC
cdr3_aa: CAITGGRNYGYTF
j_call: TRBJ1-2
v_call: TRBV28
clone_size: -
d_call: -

cdr3_nt: TGTGCCAGCAGTGAATGGCAGCGCTCTGGAAACACCATATATTTT
cdr3_aa: CASSEWQRSGNTIYF
j_call: TRBJ1-3
v_call: TRBV6-4
clone_size: -
d_call: -

cdr3_nt: TGTGCCAGCAGCCAGGACCCAGCGGGAGCCGCAGATACGCAGTATTTT
cdr3_aa: CASSQDPAGAADTQYF
j_call: TRBJ2-3
v_call: TRBV7-6
clone_size: -
d_call: TRBD2

cdr3_nt: TGCGCCAGCACCGGACGAAGGACTAGCCTCACAGATACGCAGTATTTT
cdr3_aa: CASTGRRTSLTDTQYF
j_call: TRBJ2-3
v_call: TRBV4-1
clone_size: -
d_call: TRBD2

cdr3_nt: TGTGCCATCAGTCGAGTAGCGGGGATACCCACTAGCACAGATACGCAGTATTTT
cdr3_aa: CAISRVAGIPTSTDTQYF
j_call: TRBJ2-3
v_call: TRBV10-3
clone_size: -
d_call: TRBD2

cdr3_nt: TGTGCCAGTGGAGACAGGGTGACCAAAAACATTCAGTACTTC
cdr3_aa: CASGDRVTKNIQYF
j_call: TRBJ2-4
v_call: TRBV2
clone_size: -
d_call: TRBD1

cdr3_nt: TGTGCCAGTAGCCAGGGTCGGGAGACCCAGTACTTC
cdr3_aa: CASSQGRETQYF
j_call: TRBJ2-5
v_call: TRBV19
clone_size: once
d_call: -

cdr3_nt: TGCGCCAGCAGCCAAGAAAGGGGACAGATGAAGCTAGCCAAAAACATTCAGTACTTC
cdr3_aa: CASSQERGQMKLAKNIQYF
j_call: TRBJ2-4
v_call: TRBV4-1
clone_size: -
d_call: TRBD1

cdr3_nt: TGCGCCAGCAGCCAAGATACGGCAGGTTTTTCCTACGAGCAGTACTTC
cdr3_aa: CASSQDTAGFSYEQYF
j_call: TRBJ2-7
v_call: TRBV4-1
clone_size: once
d_call: -

cdr3_nt: TGCGCCAGCAGCTTGGATGGGGGAGGTGGTGAAAAACTGTTTTTT
cdr3_aa: CASSLDGGGGEKLFF
j_call: TRBJ1-4
v_call: TRBV5-1
clone_size: -
d_call: -

cdr3_nt: TGTGCCAGCAGTGCGGACAGGGGGGATCAGCCCCAGCATTTT
cdr3_aa: CASSADRGDQPQHF
j_call: TRBJ1-5
v_call: TRBV2
clone_size: few
d_call: TRBD1

cdr3_nt: TGTGCCAGCGCCAGGGGGTCCGGCCAAGAGACCCAGTACTTC
cdr3_aa: CASARGSGQETQYF
j_call: TRBJ2-5
v_call: TRBV11-1
clone_size: few
d_call: TRBD1

cdr3_nt: TGCGCCAGCAGCTTGGCGGGCAGGGGATTCGAGACCCAGTACTTC
cdr3_aa: CASSLAGRGFETQYF
j_call: TRBJ2-5
v_call: TRBV5-1
clone_size: -
d_call: -

cdr3_nt: TGTGCCAGCAGCTTATCAGGGGACACCGGGGAGCTGTTTTTT
cdr3_aa: CASSLSGDTGELFF
j_call: TRBJ2-2
v_call: TRBV11-2
clone_size: -
d_call: -

cdr3_nt: TGTGCCAGCAGAGAGTGGACAGGGAATGTGAACACTGAAGCTTTCTTT
cdr3_aa: CASREWTGNVNTEAFF
j_call: TRBJ1-1
v_call: TRBV6-6
clone_size: -
d_call: TRBD1

cdr3_nt: TGTGCCAGCAGCCTACTACAGGGGGCGGGTTCACCCCTCCACTTT
cdr3_aa: CASSLLQGAGSPLHF
j_call: TRBJ1-6
v_call: TRBV7-2
clone_size: -
d_call: TRBD1

cdr3_nt: TGTGCCAGCAGCCAGCCCACAGGGACCCATCAGCCCCAGCATTTT
cdr3_aa: CASSQPTGTHQPQHF
j_call: TRBJ1-5
v_call: TRBV3-1/TRBV3-2
clone_size: once
d_call: -

cdr3_nt: TGTGCCAGCTCACCACAGGTGGGACAGGGGATCTACGAGCAGTACTTC
cdr3_aa: CASSPQVGQGIYEQYF
j_call: TRBJ2-7
v_call: TRBV18
clone_size: -
d_call: TRBD1

cdr3_nt: TGTGCCAGCAGTTTATCTAGGACAGGGACTGGCTACACCTTC
cdr3_aa: CASSLSRTGTGYTF
j_call: TRBJ1-2
v_call: TRBV27
clone_size: many
d_call: TRBD1

cdr3_nt: TGTGCCAGCAGTCGGGGTCCCTATGGCTACACCTTC
cdr3_aa: CASSRGPYGYTF
j_call: TRBJ1-2
v_call: TRBV6-5
clone_size: once
d_call: -

cdr3_nt: TGTGCCAGCAGTGAGCGGGAGGGGTCCTACAATGAGCAGTTCTTC
cdr3_aa: CASSEREGSYNEQFF
j_call: TRBJ2-1
v_call: TRBV2
clone_size: -
d_call: TRBD2

cdr3_nt: TGTGCCAGCAGCTTCCGACAGTTCGCGAACACCGGGGAGCTGTTTTTT
cdr3_aa: CASSFRQFANTGELFF
j_call: TRBJ2-2
v_call: TRBV7-9
clone_size: -
d_call: -

cdr3_nt: TGTGCCAGCAGCTTCGCCGGGGGCACTGAAGCTTTCTTT
cdr3_aa: CASSFAGGTEAFF
j_call: TRBJ1-1
v_call: TRBV5-4
clone_size: few
d_call: -

cdr3_nt: TGTGCCACCAGCAGAGATGTCGGGGGTTCCTACGAGCAGTACTTC
cdr3_aa: CATSRDVGGSYEQYF
j_call: TRBJ2-7
v_call: TRBV15
clone_size: -
d_call: -

cdr3_nt: TGTGCCAGCAGCCCCCGGACAGCTACCATGAACACTGAAGCTTTCTTT
cdr3_aa: CASSPRTATMNTEAFF
j_call: TRBJ1-1
v_call: TRBV5-4
clone_size: once
d_call: -

cdr3_nt: TGCAGTGCTAGAGTGTCGGGGCCCCAGCATTTT
cdr3_aa: CSARVSGPQHF
j_call: TRBJ1-5
v_call: TRBV20-1
clone_size: -
d_call: -

cdr3_nt: TGTGCCAGCAGCCCGACAGGGAAAGAGACCCAGTACTTC
cdr3_aa: CASSPTGKETQYF
j_call: TRBJ2-5
v_call: TRBV7-9
clone_size: -
d_call: TRBD1

cdr3_nt: TGTGCCAGCAGTTTGAGACAGGGATTGGCAGATACGCAGTATTTT
cdr3_aa: CASSLRQGLADTQYF
j_call: TRBJ2-3
v_call: TRBV27
clone_size: -
d_call: TRBD1

cdr3_nt: TGTGCCAGCAGTTACGAGGGAATGAACACTGAAGCTTTCTTT
cdr3_aa: CASSYEGMNTEAFF
j_call: TRBJ1-1
v_call: TRBV6-2/TRBV6-3
clone_size: -
d_call: -

cdr3_nt: TGTGCCAGCAGCTTAGACCAGGGGCCTCAGCCCCAGCATTTT
cdr3_aa: CASSLDQGPQPQHF
j_call: TRBJ1-5
v_call: TRBV7-2
clone_size: few
d_call: -

cdr3_nt: TGTGCCATCAGTGAGTCTGCTAGCGGTCAAGAGACCCAGTACTTC
cdr3_aa: CAISESASGQETQYF
j_call: TRBJ2-5
v_call: TRBV10-3
clone_size: -
d_call: TRBD2

cdr3_nt: TGTGCCAGCAGACTAGCGGGGGGCCTGAGCTCCTACAATGAGCAGTTCTTC
cdr3_aa: CASRLAGGLSSYNEQFF
j_call: TRBJ2-1
v_call: TRBV6-4
clone_size: -
d_call: TRBD2

cdr3_nt: TGTGCCACCAGTGATTTTTCCGGGACAGAAAACTATGGCTACACCTTC
cdr3_aa: CATSDFSGTENYGYTF
j_call: TRBJ1-2
v_call: TRBV24-1
clone_size: -
d_call: TRBD1

cdr3_nt: TGTGCCAGTAGTATCGCGGGGGGACAGGGTTACGAGCAGTACTTC
cdr3_aa: CASSIAGGQGYEQYF
j_call: TRBJ2-7
v_call: TRBV19
clone_size: -
d_call: -

cdr3_nt: TGTGCCAGCAGCTTGGACAGGGTGGATGAGCAGTTCTTC
cdr3_aa: CASSLDRVDEQFF
j_call: TRBJ2-1
v_call: TRBV5-5
clone_size: -
d_call: -